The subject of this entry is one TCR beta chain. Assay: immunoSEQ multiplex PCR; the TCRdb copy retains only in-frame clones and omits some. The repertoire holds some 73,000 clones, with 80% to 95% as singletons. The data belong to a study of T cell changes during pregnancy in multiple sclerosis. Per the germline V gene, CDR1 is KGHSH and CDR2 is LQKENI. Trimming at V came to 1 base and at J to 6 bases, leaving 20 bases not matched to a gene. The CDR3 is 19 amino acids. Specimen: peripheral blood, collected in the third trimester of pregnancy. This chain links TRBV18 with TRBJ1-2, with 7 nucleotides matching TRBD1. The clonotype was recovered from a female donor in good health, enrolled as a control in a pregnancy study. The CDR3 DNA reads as TGTGCCAGCTCACCACTGGCGGGACAGCGGGTCAGTGGATCTAATGGCTACACCTTC. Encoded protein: CASSPLAGQRVSGSNGYTF.